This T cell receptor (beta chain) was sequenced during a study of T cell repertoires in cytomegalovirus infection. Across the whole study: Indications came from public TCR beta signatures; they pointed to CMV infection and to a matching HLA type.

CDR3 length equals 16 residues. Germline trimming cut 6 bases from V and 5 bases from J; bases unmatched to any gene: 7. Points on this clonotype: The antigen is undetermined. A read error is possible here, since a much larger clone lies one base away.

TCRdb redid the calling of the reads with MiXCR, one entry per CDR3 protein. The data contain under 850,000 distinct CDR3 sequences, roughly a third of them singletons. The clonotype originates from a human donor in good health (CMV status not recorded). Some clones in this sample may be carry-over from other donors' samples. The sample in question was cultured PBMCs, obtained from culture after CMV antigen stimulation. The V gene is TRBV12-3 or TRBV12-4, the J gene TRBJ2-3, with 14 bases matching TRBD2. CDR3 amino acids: CASSSRLAGGQDTQYF. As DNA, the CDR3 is TGTGCCAGCAGCTCCAGACTAGCGGGGGGGCAAGATACGCAGTATTTT.